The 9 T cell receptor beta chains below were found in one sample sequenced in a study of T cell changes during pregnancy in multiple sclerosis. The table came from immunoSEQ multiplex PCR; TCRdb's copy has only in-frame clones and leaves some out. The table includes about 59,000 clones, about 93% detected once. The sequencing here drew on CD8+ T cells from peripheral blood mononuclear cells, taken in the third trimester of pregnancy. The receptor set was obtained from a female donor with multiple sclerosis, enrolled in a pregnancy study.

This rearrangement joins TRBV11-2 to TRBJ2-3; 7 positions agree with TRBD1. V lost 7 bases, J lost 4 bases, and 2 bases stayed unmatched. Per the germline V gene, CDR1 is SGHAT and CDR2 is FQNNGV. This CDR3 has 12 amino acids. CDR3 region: CASTDRADTQYF. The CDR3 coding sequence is TGTGCCAGCACCGACAGGGCAGATACGCAGTATTTT.

The CDR3: CATSRGLELFF. For the CDR3, the DNA is TGTGCCACCAGCAGAGGGCTAGAACTGTTTTTT. The chain recombines TRBV15 with TRBJ1-4; D uncertain. Germline V lookup: CDR1 LNHNV, CDR2 YYDKDF (reference sequence). This CDR3 is built from 11 residues. Trimming left V 1 base short and J 12 bases short, with 6 bases between.

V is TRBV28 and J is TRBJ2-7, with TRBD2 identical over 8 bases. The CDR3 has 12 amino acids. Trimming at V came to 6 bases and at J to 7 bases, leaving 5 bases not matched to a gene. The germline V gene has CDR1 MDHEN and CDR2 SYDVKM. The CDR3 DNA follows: TGTGCCAGCAGAGGAGAGCGGGAGGAGCAGTACTTC. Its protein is CASRGEREEQYF.

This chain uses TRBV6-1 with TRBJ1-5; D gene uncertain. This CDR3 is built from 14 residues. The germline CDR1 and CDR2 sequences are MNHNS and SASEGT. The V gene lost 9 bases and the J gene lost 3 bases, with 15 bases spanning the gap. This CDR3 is CASDKNTINQPQHF. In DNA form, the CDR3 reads TGTGCCAGTGATAAGAACACCATCAATCAGCCCCAGCATTTT.

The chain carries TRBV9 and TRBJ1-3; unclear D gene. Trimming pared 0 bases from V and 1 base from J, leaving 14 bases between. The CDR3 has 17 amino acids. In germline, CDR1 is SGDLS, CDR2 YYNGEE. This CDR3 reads CASSVEPREWSGNTIYF. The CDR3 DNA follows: TGTGCCAGCAGCGTAGAGCCGCGGGAATGGTCTGGAAACACCATATATTTT. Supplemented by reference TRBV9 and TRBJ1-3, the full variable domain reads DSGVTQTPKHLITATGQRVTLRCSPRSGDLSVYWYQQSLDQGLQFLIQYYNGEERAKGNILERFSAQQFPDLHSELNLSSLELGDSALYFCASSVEPREWSGNTIYFGEGSWLTVV.

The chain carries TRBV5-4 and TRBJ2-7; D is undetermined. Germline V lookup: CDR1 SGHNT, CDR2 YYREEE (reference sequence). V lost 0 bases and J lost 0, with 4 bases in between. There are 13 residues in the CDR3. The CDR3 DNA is TGTGCCAGCAGCTTGGCCTTCTCCTACGAGCAGTACTTC. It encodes CASSLAFSYEQYF.

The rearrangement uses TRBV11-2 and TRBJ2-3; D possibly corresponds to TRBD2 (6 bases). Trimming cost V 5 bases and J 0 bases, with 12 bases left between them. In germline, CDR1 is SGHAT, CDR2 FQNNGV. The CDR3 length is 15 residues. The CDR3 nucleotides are TGTGCCAGCAGCATAACCGGGACTAGCACAGATACGCAGTATTTT. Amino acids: CASSITGTSTDTQYF.

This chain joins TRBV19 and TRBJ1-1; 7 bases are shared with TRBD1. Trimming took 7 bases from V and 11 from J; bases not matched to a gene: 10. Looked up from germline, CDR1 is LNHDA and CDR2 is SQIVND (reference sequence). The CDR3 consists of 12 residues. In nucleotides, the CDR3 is TGTGCCAGTACCACGGACAGGCCCGATGCTTTCTTT. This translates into CASTTDRPDAFF.

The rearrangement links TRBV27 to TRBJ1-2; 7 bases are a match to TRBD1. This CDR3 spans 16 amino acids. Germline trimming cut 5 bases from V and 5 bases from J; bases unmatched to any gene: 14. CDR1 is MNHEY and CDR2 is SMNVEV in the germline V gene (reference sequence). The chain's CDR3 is CASSPKRRGRGYGYTF. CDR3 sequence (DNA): TGTGCCAGCAGTCCAAAGCGGAGGGGGCGGGGATATGGCTACACCTTC.